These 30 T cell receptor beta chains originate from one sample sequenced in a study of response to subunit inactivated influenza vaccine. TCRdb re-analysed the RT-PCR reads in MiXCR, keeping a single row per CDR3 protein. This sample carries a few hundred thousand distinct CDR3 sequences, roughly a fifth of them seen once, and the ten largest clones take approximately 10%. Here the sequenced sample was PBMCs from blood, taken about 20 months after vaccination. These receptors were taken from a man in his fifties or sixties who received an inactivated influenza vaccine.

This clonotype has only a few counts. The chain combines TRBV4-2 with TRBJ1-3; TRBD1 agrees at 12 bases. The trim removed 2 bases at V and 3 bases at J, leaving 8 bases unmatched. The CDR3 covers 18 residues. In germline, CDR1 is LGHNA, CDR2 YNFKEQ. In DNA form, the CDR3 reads TGTGCCAGCAGCCAAAACCGGGACAGGGGGCGCGGTGGAAACACCATATATTTT. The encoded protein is CASSQNRDRGRGGNTIYF.

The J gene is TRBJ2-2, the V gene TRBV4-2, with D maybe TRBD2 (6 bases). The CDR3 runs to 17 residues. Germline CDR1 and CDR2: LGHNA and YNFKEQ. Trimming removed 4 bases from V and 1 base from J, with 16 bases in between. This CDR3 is CASSPHSGAGNTGELFF. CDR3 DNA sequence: TGTGCCAGCAGCCCGCACAGTGGAGCGGGGAACACCGGGGAGCTGTTTTTT.

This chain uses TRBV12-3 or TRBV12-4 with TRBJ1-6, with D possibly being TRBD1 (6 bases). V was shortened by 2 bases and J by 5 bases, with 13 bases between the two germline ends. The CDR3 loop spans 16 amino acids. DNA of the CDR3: TGTGCCAGCAGTTTAAAGGGGGGCTCTAATAATTCACCCCTCCACTTT. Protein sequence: CASSLKGGSNNSPLHF.

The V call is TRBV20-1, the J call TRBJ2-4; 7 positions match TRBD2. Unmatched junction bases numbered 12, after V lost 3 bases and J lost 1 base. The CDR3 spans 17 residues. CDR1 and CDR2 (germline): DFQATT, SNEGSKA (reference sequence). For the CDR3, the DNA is TGCAGTGCTAGGTCTAGCGGACCAACTGGGGCCAAAAACATTCAGTACTTC. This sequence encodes CSARSSGPTGAKNIQYF.

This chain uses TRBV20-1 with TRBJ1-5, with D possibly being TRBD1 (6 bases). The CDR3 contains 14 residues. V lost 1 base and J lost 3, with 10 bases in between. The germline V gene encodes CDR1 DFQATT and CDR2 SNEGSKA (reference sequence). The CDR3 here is CSARVGQFNQPQHF. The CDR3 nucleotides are TGCAGTGCTAGAGTAGGACAGTTCAATCAGCCCCAGCATTTT.

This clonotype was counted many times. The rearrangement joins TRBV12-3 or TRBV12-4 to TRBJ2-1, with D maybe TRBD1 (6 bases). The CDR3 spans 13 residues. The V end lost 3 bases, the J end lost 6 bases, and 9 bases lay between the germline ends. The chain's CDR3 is CASSFGGPNEQFF. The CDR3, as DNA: TGTGCCAGCAGTTTTGGGGGCCCCAATGAGCAGTTCTTC.

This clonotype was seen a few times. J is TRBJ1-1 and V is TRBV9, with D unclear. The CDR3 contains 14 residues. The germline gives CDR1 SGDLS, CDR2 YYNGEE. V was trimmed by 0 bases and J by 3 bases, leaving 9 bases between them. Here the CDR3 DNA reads TGTGCCAGCAGCGTAGCCTGGAGTCACACTGAAGCTTTCTTT. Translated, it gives CASSVAWSHTEAFF.

The CDR3: CASSYRLAGGQTGELFF. The CDR3 DNA is TGTGCCAGCAGTTATCGGCTAGCGGGAGGGCAGACCGGGGAGCTGTTTTTT. V gene TRBV6-2 or TRBV6-3 combines with J gene TRBJ2-2; 12 nucleotides align to TRBD2. V shed 3 bases, J shed 5 bases, and the junction held 7 bases outside the gene matches. Germline CDR1 and CDR2: MNHEY and SVGEGT. The CDR3 consists of 17 residues.

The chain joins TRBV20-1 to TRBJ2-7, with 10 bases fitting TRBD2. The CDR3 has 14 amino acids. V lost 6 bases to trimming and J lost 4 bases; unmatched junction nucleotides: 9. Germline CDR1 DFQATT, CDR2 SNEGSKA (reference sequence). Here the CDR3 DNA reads TGCAGTGCACCACTCGCTAGCGGGAGTTACGAGCAGTACTTC. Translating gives CSAPLASGSYEQYF.

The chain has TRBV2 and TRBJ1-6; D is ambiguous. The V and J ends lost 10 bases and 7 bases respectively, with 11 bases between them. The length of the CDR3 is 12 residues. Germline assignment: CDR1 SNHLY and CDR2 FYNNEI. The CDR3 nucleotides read TGTGCCACCAAAGACGGAAATTCACCCCTCCACTTT. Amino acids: CATKDGNSPLHF.

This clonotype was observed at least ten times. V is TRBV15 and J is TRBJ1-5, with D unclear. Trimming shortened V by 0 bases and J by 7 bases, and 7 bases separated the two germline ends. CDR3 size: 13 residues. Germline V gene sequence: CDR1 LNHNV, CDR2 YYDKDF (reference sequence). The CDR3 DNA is TGTGCCACCAGCAGAGATTTGGGGCAGCCCCAGCATTTT. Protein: CATSRDLGQPQHF.

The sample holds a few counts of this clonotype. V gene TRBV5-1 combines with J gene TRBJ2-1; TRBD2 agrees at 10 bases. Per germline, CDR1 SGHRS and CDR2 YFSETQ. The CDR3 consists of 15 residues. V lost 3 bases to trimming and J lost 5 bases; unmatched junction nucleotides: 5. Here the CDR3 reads CASSWSGRVDNEQFF. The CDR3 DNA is TGCGCCAGCAGCTGGAGCGGGAGGGTAGACAATGAGCAGTTCTTC.

The CDR3 is CASSQSTGYSGYTDTQYF. The CDR3 DNA follows: TGCGCCAGCAGCCAATCAACCGGGTATAGCGGATACACAGATACGCAGTATTTT. This chain connects TRBV4-1 to TRBJ2-3; a weak D match, TRBD2 (6 bases). V was shortened by 2 bases and J by 2 bases, with 20 bases between the two germline ends. CDR3 length: 18 residues. Germline CDR1 and CDR2: MGHRA and YSYEKL.

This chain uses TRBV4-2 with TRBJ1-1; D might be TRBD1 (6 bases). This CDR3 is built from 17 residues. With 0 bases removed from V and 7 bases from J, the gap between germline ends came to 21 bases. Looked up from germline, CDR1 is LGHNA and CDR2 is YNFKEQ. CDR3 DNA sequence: TGTGCCAGCAGCCAAGATAGGTGGGGATGGGGGGCCATTGAAGCTTTCTTT. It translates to CASSQDRWGWGAIEAFF.

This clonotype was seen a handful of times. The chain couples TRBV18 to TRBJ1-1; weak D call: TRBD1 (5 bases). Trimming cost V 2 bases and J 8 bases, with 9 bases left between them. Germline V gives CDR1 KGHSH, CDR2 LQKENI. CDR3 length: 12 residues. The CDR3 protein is CASSPRQGEAFF. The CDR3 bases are TGTGCCAGCTCACCAAGGCAGGGAGAAGCTTTCTTT.

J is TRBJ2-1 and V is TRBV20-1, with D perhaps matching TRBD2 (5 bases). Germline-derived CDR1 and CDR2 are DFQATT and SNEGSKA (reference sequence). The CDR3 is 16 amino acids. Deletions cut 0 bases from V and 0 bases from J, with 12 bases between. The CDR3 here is CSARESRLSSYNEQFF. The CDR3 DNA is TGCAGTGCTAGAGAGTCCCGACTAAGCTCCTACAATGAGCAGTTCTTC.

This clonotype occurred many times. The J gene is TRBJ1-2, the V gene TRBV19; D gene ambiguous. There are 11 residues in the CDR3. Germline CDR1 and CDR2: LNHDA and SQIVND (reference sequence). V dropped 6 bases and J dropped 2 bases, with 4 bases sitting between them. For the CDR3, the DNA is TGTGCCAGTAGCGGGAACTATGGCTACACCTTC. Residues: CASSGNYGYTF.

For the CDR3, the DNA is TGTGCCAGCTCACCGCGGCTTTCGGAGACCCAGTACTTC. It specifies CASSPRLSETQYF. This chain connects TRBV18 to TRBJ2-5; D gene uncertain. Trimming removed 3 bases at V and 5 bases at J, with 10 bases between. Germline-derived CDR1 and CDR2 are KGHSH and LQKENI. This CDR3 is built from 13 residues.

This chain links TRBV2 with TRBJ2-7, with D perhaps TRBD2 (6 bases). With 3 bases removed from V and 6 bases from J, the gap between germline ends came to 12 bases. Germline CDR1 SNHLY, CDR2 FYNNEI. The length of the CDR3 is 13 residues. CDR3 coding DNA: TGTGCCAGCAGTGAGCGGCGGGACGGCGAGCAGTACTTC. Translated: CASSERRDGEQYF. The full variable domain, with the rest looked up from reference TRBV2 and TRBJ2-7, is EPEVTQTPSHQVTQMGQEVILRCVPISNHLYFYWYRQILGQKVEFLVSFYNNEISEKSEIFDDQFSVERPDGSNFTLKIRSTKLEDSAMYFCASSERRDGEQYFGPGTRLTVT.

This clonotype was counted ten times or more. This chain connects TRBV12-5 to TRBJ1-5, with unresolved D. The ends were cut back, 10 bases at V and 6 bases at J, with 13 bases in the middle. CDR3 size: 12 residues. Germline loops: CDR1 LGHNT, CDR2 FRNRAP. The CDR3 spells CAIAPGSQPQHF. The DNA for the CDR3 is TGTGCTATAGCCCCAGGCAGTCAGCCCCAGCATTTT.

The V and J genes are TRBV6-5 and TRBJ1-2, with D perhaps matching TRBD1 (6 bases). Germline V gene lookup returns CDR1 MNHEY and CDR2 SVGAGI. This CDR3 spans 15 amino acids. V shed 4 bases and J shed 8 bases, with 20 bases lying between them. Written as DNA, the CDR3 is TGTGCCAGCAGTTTTGGCCCGGGACACTTATCGGGCTACACCTTC. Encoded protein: CASSFGPGHLSGYTF.

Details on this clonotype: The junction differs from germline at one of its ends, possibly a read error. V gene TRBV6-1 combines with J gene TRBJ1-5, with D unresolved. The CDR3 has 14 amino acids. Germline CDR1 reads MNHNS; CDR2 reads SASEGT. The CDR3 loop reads CASSDVGLNQAQHF. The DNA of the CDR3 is TGTGCCAGCAGTGATGTGGGCCTAAATCAGGCCCAGCATTTT.

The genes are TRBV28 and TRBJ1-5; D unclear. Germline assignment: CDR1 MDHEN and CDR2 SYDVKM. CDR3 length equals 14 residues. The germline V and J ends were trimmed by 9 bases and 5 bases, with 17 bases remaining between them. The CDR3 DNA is TGTGCCAGTCGGGTGGGCAGCGCCCATCAGCCCCAGCATTTT. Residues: CASRVGSAHQPQHF.

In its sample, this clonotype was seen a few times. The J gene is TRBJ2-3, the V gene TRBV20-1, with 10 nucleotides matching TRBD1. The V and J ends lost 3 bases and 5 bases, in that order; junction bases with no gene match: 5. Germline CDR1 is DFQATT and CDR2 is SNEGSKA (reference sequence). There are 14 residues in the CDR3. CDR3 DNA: TGCAGTGCTAGCGATGACAGGGGGCTAGATACGCAGTATTTT. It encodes CSASDDRGLDTQYF.

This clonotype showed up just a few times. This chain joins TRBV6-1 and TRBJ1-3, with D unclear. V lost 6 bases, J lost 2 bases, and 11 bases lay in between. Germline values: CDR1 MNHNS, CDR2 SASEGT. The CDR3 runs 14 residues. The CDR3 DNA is TGTGCCAGCAGAATTGGGATTGCTGGAAACACCATATATTTT. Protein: CASRIGIAGNTIYF.

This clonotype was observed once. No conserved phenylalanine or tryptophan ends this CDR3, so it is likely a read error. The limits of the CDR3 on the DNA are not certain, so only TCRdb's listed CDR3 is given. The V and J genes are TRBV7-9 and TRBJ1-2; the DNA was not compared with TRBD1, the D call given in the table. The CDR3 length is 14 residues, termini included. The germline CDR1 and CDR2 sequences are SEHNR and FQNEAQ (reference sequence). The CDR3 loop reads CASSVGTGESGYTL.

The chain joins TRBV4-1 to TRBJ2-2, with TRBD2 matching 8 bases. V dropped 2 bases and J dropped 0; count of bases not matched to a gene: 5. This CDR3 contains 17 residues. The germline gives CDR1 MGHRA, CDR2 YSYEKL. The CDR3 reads CASSQQLAAANTGELFF. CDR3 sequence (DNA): TGCGCCAGCAGCCAACAACTAGCGGCAGCGAACACCGGGGAGCTGTTTTTT.

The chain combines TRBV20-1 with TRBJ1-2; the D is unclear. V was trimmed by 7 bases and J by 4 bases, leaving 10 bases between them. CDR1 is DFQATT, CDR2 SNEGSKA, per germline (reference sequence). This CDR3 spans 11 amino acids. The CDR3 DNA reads TGCAGTGGTGGTTACAGCTATGGCTACACCTTC. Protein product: CSGGYSYGYTF.

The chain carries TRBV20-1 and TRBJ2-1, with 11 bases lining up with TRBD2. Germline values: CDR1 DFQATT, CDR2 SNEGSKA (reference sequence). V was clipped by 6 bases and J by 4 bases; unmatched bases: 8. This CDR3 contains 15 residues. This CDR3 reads CSAKLAGGWYNEQFF. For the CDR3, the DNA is TGCAGTGCAAAGCTAGCGGGAGGCTGGTACAATGAGCAGTTCTTC.

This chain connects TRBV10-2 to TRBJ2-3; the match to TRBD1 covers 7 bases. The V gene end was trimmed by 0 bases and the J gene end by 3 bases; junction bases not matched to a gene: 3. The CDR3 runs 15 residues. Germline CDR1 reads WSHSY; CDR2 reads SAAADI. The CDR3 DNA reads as TGCGCCAGCAGTGAGTCTCACAGGGGAACAGATACGCAGTATTTT. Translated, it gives CASSESHRGTDTQYF.